This entry concerns a single T cell receptor (beta chain). Its antigen remains unidentified. The sample belongs to a study of OX40 agonist ivuxolimab in advanced cancers. Study as a whole: The patients received ivuxolimab by intravenous route every 2 weeks at 0.01 to 10 mg/kg. The mean age was approximately 60 years, ranging from 23 to 79, with under 90% of participants male. Overall study findings and caveats: Patients with a partial response at 0.1-3.0 mg/kg had among the lowest clonal expansion. In the expanded peripheral T cells, antigen specificity was never determined.

TCRdb keeps only in-frame clones here, not all; method: immunoSEQ multiplex PCR. The sample yields 77,000 or so clones, more than 80% seen once. Trimming took off 5 bases at V and 5 bases at J, with 9 bases between the two ends. This CDR3 region has 12 residues. Germline V gives CDR1 LNHDA, CDR2 SQIVND (reference sequence). The receptor comes from an adult with an advanced solid tumor such as melanoma, head and neck, liver or kidney cancer. The specimen was CD4+ or CD8+ T cells sorted from blood, collected in a trial of the OX40 agonist ivuxolimab. The rearrangement joins TRBV19 to TRBJ1-1; unclear D gene. CDR3 in amino acids: CASSYLGTEAFF. DNA of the CDR3: TGTGCCAGTAGTTATTTGGGAACTGAAGCTTTCTTT. Full variable domain (outside the CDR3, taken from reference TRBV19 and TRBJ1-1): DGGITQSPKYLFRKEGQNVTLSCEQNLNHDAMYWYRQDPGQGLRLIYYSQIVNDFQKGDIAEGYSVSREKKESFPLTVTSAQKNPTAFYLCASSYLGTEAFFGQGTRLTVV.